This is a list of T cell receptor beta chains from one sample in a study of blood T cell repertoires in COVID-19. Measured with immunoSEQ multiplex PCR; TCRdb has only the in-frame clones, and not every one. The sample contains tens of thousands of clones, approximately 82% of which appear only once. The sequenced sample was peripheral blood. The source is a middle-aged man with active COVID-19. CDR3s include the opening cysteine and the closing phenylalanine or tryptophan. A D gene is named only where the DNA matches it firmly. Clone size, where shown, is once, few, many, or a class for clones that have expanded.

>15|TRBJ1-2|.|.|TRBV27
TGTGCCAGCAGTGGTTCGGGCAGGGCTTTGTATGGCTACACCTTC
CASSGSGRALYGYTF
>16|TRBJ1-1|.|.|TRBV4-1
TGCGCCAGCAGCCTCCCCTGGGCGACCCTGAACACTGAAGCTTTCTTT
CASSLPWATLNTEAFF
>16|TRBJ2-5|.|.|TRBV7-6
TGTGCCAGCAGCTTAGGGAACGGGGTGGGGCAAGAGACCCAGTACTTC
CASSLGNGVGQETQYF
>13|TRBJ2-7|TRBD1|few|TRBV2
TGTGCCAGGGGACAGGGTGGCTCCTACGAGCAGTACTTC
CARGQGGSYEQYF
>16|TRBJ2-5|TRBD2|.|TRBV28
TGTGCCAGCAGTTTACCCATCTCGGGGGGTCAAGAGACCCAGTACTTC
CASSLPISGGQETQYF
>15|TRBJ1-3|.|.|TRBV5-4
TGTGCCAGCAGCTTGGCCATGGGGCTTGAAAACACCATATATTTT
CASSLAMGLENTIYF
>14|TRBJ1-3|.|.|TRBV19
TGTGCCAGTAGTTCTGGGGCATTTGGAAACACCATATATTTT
CASSSGAFGNTIYF
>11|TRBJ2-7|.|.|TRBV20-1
TGCAGTGCTCACCGGGACTACGAGCAGTACTTC
CSAHRDYEQYF
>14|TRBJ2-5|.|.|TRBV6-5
TGTGCCAGCAAGGCGAACACGGCGGGAGAGACCCAGTACTTC
CASKANTAGETQYF
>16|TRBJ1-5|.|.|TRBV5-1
TGCGCCAGCAGCCCGGACAGCGGTCGGGCCAATCAGCCCCAGCATTTT
CASSPDSGRANQPQHF
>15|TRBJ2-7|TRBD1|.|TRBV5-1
TGCGCCAGGCCGAGGGACAGTTCCCCCTCCTACGAGCAGTACTTC
CARPRDSSPSYEQYF
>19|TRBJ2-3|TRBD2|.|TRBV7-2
TGTGCCAGCAGCTTACGTGCCCCCGAACTAGCGGGAAGCACAGATACGCAGTATTTT
CASSLRAPELAGSTDTQYF
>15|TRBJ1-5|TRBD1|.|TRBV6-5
TGTGCCAGCAGTACTAGACAGGGGGCAGCTCAGCCCCAGCATTTT
CASSTRQGAAQPQHF
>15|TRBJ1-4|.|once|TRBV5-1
TGCGCCAGCAGCCCAGGAATGGTAACTAATGAAAAACTGTTTTTT
CASSPGMVTNEKLFF
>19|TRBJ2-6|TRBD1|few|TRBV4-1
TGCGCCAGCAGCCAAGGAGGGACAGGGGGCCTCTCTGGGGCCAACGTCCTGACTTTC
CASSQGGTGGLSGANVLTF
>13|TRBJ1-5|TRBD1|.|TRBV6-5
TGTGCCAGCAGCCTGACAGGGAATCAGCCCCAGCATTTT
CASSLTGNQPQHF
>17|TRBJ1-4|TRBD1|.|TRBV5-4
TGTGCCAGCAGCCCAAAGTCGGGGGGACAGGGGAGTGAAAAACTGTTTTTT
CASSPKSGGQGSEKLFF
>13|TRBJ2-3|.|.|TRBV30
TGTGCCTGGAGCACAGGTCCTGCGGATACGCAGTATTTT
CAWSTGPADTQYF
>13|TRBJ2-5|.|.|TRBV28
TGTGCCAGCAGTTTATTAGGGGAAGAGACCCAGTACTTC
CASSLLGEETQYF
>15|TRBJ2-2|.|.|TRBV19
TGTGCCAGTAGTAGGCTGGGGGCCGGCACCGGGGAGCTGTTTTTT
CASSRLGAGTGELFF
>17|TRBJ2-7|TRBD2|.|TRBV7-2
TGTGCCAGCAGCTTAGCAGTCGAAGCGGGAGGCTCCTACGAGCAGTACTTC
CASSLAVEAGGSYEQYF
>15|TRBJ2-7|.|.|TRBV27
TGTGCCAGCAGTTTATGGGGGGTAGGTAGCTACGAGCAGTACTTC
CASSLWGVGSYEQYF
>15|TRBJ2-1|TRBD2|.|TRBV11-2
TGTGCCAGCAGCCCCGGGACTAGCGGGGGCAATGAGCAGTTCTTC
CASSPGTSGGNEQFF
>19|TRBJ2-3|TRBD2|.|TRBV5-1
TGCGCCAGCAGCCCCGCGCAGGGGTTAGCGGGGACCTGGAGGGATACGCAGTATTTT
CASSPAQGLAGTWRDTQYF
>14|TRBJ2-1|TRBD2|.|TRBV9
TGTGCCAGCAGCGGCGGACTAGGAGGCAATGAGCAGTTCTTC
CASSGGLGGNEQFF
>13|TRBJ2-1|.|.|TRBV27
TGTGCCAGCAGCCACAAGGGGTACACTGAGCAGTTCTTC
CASSHKGYTEQFF
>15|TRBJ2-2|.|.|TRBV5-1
TGCGCCAGCAGCTTGATGGCCCCGGGCACCGGGGAGCTGTTTTTT
CASSLMAPGTGELFF
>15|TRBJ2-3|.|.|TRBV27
TGTGCCAGCAGTTCCCTACAGGGCGGCACAGATACGCAGTATTTT
CASSSLQGGTDTQYF
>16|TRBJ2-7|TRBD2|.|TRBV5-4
TGTGCCAGCAGCCAAGCTCCTAGCGGGGGGTCGTACGAGCAGTACTTC
CASSQAPSGGSYEQYF
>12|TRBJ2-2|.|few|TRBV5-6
TGTGCCAGCAGCTGGAGTTCCGGGGAGCTGTTTTTT
CASSWSSGELFF
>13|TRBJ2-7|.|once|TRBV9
TGTGCCAGCAGCGATGGGACACGCTACGAGCAGTACTTC
CASSDGTRYEQYF
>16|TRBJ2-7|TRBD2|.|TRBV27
TGTGCCAACCCGCCGGGACTAGCGGAAAATTACTACGAGCAGTACTTC
CANPPGLAENYYEQYF
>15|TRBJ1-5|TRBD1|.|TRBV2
TGTGCCAGCAGAGGGGACAGGGGGAGCAATCAGCCCCAGCATTTT
CASRGDRGSNQPQHF
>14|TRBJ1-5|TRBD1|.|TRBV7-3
TGTGCCAGCAGCGTAACAGGGGGCAATCAGCCCCAGCATTTT
CASSVTGGNQPQHF
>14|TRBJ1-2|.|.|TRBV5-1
TGCGCCAGCAGCTTGGATGGGGGGGACTATGGCTACACCTTC
CASSLDGGDYGYTF
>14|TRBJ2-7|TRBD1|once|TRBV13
TGTGCCAGCAGCGCACTACAGGGGGCTGGAGAGCAGTACTTC
CASSALQGAGEQYF
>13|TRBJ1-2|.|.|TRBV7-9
TGTGCCAGCAGTCAGAGTACTCGGGATGGCTACACCTTC
CASSQSTRDGYTF
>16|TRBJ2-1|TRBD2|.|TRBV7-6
TGTGCCAGCAGCTTAATGACTAGCGGGGGGAACAATGAGCAGTTCTTC
CASSLMTSGGNNEQFF
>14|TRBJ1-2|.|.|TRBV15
TGTGCCACCAGCAGAGGGAGAGAGAACTATGGCTACACCTTC
CATSRGRENYGYTF
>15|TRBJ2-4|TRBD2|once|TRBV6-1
TGTGCCAGCAGTGAAGCGCGGGACTACAGCGGTGATCAGTACTTC
CASSEARDYSGDQYF
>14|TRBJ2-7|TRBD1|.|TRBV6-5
TGTGCCAGCAGTTCCCGACAGGGGTCCTACGAGCAGTACTTC
CASSSRQGSYEQYF
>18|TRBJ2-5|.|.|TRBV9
TGTGCCAGCAGCCCCTCAGGTATCCGGGACTTTGGGCGAAAGACCCAGTACTTC
CASSPSGIRDFGRKTQYF
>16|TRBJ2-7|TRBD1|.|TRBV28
TGTGCCAGCAGTTCTCCCGGGACAGGGGCATCCTACGAGCAGTACTTC
CASSSPGTGASYEQYF